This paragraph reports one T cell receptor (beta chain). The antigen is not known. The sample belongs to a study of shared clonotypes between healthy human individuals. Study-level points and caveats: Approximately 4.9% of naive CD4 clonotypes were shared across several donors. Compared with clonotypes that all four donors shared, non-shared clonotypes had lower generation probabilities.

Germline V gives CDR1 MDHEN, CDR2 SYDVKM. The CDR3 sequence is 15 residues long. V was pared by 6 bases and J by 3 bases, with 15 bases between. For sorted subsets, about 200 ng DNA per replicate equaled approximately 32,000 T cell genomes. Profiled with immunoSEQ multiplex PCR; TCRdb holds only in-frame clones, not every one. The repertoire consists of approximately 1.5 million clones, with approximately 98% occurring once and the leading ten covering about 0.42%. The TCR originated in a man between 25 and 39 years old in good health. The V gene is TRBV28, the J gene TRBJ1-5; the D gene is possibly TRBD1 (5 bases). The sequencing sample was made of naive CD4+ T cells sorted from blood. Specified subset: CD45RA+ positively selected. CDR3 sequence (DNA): TGTGCCAGCAGCCGCCGGCAGGGTAACAATCAGCCCCAGCATTTT. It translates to CASSRRQGNNQPQHF.